Following are 32 T cell receptor beta chains from one sample sequenced in a study of blood T cell repertoires in COVID-19. TCRdb's copy holds only in-frame clones and misses some; the assay was immunoSEQ multiplex PCR. The sample yields more than 200,000 clones, 80% to 90% seen once. Material: PBMCs or T cells enriched from blood (not recorded which). These receptors were obtained from a woman in her 30s who had recovered from COVID-19.

The chain joins TRBV27 to TRBJ1-5; TRBD1 might be the D (5 bases). Looked up from germline, CDR1 is MNHEY and CDR2 is SMNVEV (reference sequence). The CDR3 loop spans 15 amino acids. Deletions cut 5 bases from V and 2 bases from J, with 13 bases between. CDR3 protein: CASSREGLGNQPQHF. CDR3 coding DNA: TGTGCCAGCAGTAGGGAGGGGCTTGGCAATCAGCCCCAGCATTTT.

For the CDR3, the DNA is TGTGCCAGCAGCAACCGGGAGACCCAGTACTTC. Translated, it gives CASSNRETQYF. The rearrangement joins TRBV5-5 to TRBJ2-5; D gene ambiguous. CDR3 length: 11 residues. Germline V gives CDR1 SGHKS, CDR2 YYEKEE (reference sequence). The germline V and J ends were trimmed by 4 bases and 5 bases, with 6 bases remaining between them.

This chain uses TRBV12-3 or TRBV12-4 with TRBJ2-1, with TRBD2 matching over 8 bases. The CDR3 is made up of 13 amino acids. J gave up 6 bases and V 3 bases, and 1 base lay outside the gene matches. Written as DNA, the CDR3 is TGTGCCAGCAGTTTCCTAGCGGGCAATGAGCAGTTCTTC. Translating it yields CASSFLAGNEQFF.

This clone was observed once. For the CDR3, the DNA is TGTGCCAGCTCCGGCGGGGAGGACTATGGCTACACCTTC. It yields the protein CASSGGEDYGYTF. V usage is TRBV18 and J usage is TRBJ1-2, with D unresolved. The germline CDR1 and CDR2 sequences are KGHSH and LQKENI. The V end was cut by 6 bases, the J end by 3 bases, with 11 bases between. The CDR3 has 13 residues.

J is TRBJ1-6 and V is TRBV28; TRBD1 agrees at 7 bases. The CDR3 totals 13 residues. Unmatched junction bases numbered 8, after V lost 6 bases and J lost 12 bases. Germline V gives CDR1 MDHEN, CDR2 SYDVKM. The CDR3: CASSYLQGLPLHF. In DNA, the CDR3 is TGTGCCAGCAGCTATCTACAGGGGTTACCCCTCCACTTT.

The chain uses TRBV4-3 and TRBJ2-6, with TRBD1 identical over 10 bases. This CDR3 has 19 amino acids. CDR1 is LGHNA and CDR2 is YSLEER in the germline V gene. With V trimmed by 4 bases and J by 0 bases, 9 bases remained unmatched. CDR3 nucleotides: TGCGCCAGCAGCCGACAGACAGGGGGCCCTAGCTCTGGGGCCAACGTCCTGACTTTC. Its protein product is CASSRQTGGPSSGANVLTF.

The table lists this clone with a few counts. The chain links TRBV2 to TRBJ1-2; possibly TRBD1 for D (6 bases). V lost 8 bases to trimming and J lost 2 bases, with 9 bases between them. The CDR3 is made up of 12 amino acids. CDR1 and CDR2 (germline): SNHLY, FYNNEI. The CDR3 DNA reads TGTGCCAGCGGCAGGGGCAACTATGGCTACACCTTC. Translation: CASGRGNYGYTF.

The rearrangement uses TRBV24-1 and TRBJ2-3, with 7 bases identical to TRBD1. Trimming took 5 bases from V and 0 from J; bases not matched to a gene: 10. CDR3 length: 17 amino acids. Germline V gene data show CDR1 as KGHDR and CDR2 as SFDVKD. CDR3 nucleotide sequence: TGTGCCACCAGTGCCCCACCCCCGACAGGGAGCACAGATACGCAGTATTTT. Residues: CATSAPPPTGSTDTQYF.

The gene calls are TRBV5-8 and TRBJ2-7; 11 bases match TRBD1. The CDR3 spans 17 residues. Germline loops: CDR1 SGHTS, CDR2 YDEGEE. V was clipped by 0 bases and J by 5 bases; unmatched bases: 10. The CDR3 region has the DNA TGTGCCAGCAGCTTGGCCGGGACAGGGGGTTTTCGGGACGAGCAGTACTTC. It yields the protein CASSLAGTGGFRDEQYF.

The chain is built from TRBV6-6 and TRBJ1-6; D perhaps matches TRBD1 (6 bases). The germline CDR1 and CDR2 sequences are MNHNY and SVGAGI (reference sequence). CDR3 size: 16 residues. Trimming took 2 bases from V and 10 from J, leaving 18 bases between them. CDR3 coding DNA: TGTGCCAGCAGTTACGGAACAGGGACCGTGAGGTCACCCCTCCACTTT. Translating gives CASSYGTGTVRSPLHF.

The chain combines TRBV4-2 with TRBJ2-7, with 11 bases fitting TRBD2. The CDR3 contains 16 residues. CDR1 and CDR2 from the germline V gene are LGHNA and YNFKEQ. V dropped 0 bases and J dropped 1; count of bases not matched to a gene: 2. CDR3 region: CASSQDRLAGSYEQYF. Written as DNA, the CDR3 is TGTGCCAGCAGCCAAGACAGACTAGCGGGGTCCTACGAGCAGTACTTC.

The rearrangement links TRBV4-3 to TRBJ2-1, with D tentatively TRBD2 (5 bases). Germline lookup yields CDR1 LGHNA and CDR2 YSLEER. With 4 bases removed from V and 10 bases from J, the gap between germline ends came to 20 bases. CDR3 length equals 15 residues. The chain's CDR3 is CASSLTTDSFKEQFF. The CDR3, as DNA: TGCGCCAGCAGCCTCACTACGGACTCGTTCAAGGAGCAGTTCTTC.

V and J are TRBV19 and TRBJ2-1, with 7 bases that match TRBD2. From germline, CDR1 is LNHDA and CDR2 SQIVND (reference sequence). The trim removed 4 bases at V and 0 bases at J, leaving 12 bases unmatched. This CDR3 comprises 18 residues. The CDR3 region has the DNA TGTGCCAGTAGTAGGACTAGTGGCGGTTTTTCCTCCTACAATGAGCAGTTCTTC. It yields the protein CASSRTSGGFSSYNEQFF.

The genes are TRBV5-1 and TRBJ2-5; 8 bases fit TRBD2. The V segment lost 5 bases and the J segment 4 bases; nucleotides outside the gene matches: 7. The CDR3 consists of 14 residues. Germline values: CDR1 SGHRS, CDR2 YFSETQ. CDR3 protein: CASRVSGTPETQYF. In DNA, the CDR3 is TGCGCCAGCAGGGTTAGCGGGACCCCAGAGACCCAGTACTTC.

The chain uses TRBV27 and TRBJ2-7; D is uncertain. V was clipped by 3 bases and J by 4 bases, with 10 bases between them. Germline CDR1 and CDR2: MNHEY and SMNVEV (reference sequence). This CDR3 has 13 amino acids. Written as DNA, the CDR3 is TGTGCCAGCAGTTTGGCACAGAAGTACGAGCAGTACTTC. Its translation: CASSLAQKYEQYF.

CDR3 bases: TGTGCCATCAGGTTCCAGGGGGACCCTGGAAACACCATATATTTT. It specifies CAIRFQGDPGNTIYF. The chain has TRBV10-3 and TRBJ1-3, with 7 nucleotides matching TRBD1. V lost 6 bases and J lost 2; bases outside the gene matches: 7. The CDR3 spans 15 residues. Germline CDR1 reads ENHRY; CDR2 reads SYGVKD.

This clone was recorded once. This chain joins TRBV28 and TRBJ1-1; TRBD1 is a possible D gene (5 bases). The germline V gene has CDR1 MDHEN and CDR2 SYDVKM. V dropped 3 bases and J dropped 10 bases, with 9 bases sitting between them. The CDR3 is made up of 11 amino acids. CDR3 loop: CASSFTQGAFF. CDR3 nucleotide sequence: TGTGCCAGCAGTTTTACGCAGGGAGCTTTCTTT.

The V call is TRBV10-3, the J call TRBJ1-2; unclear D gene. The CDR3 covers 13 residues. Germline V CDR1 and CDR2: ENHRY, SYGVKD. Deletions cut 6 bases from V and 5 bases from J, with 13 bases between. CDR3 nucleotide sequence: TGTGCCATCAGCGCACGATGGGAGTATGGCTACACCTTC. Its protein is CAISARWEYGYTF.

This rearrangement joins TRBV30 to TRBJ2-1; TRBD1 agrees at 8 bases. The germline CDR1 and CDR2 sequences are GTSNPN and SVGIG (reference sequence). The trim removed 4 bases at V and 5 bases at J, leaving 7 bases unmatched. This CDR3 is built from 14 residues. This chain's CDR3 is CAWTSLQGDNEQFF. The DNA of the CDR3 is TGTGCCTGGACTTCCCTACAGGGGGACAATGAGCAGTTCTTC.

The chain is built from TRBV27 and TRBJ2-1, with a weak D call TRBD1 (8 bases). Trimming cost V 2 bases and J 8 bases, with 16 bases left between them. The CDR3 covers 15 residues. The germline V gene has CDR1 MNHEY and CDR2 SMNVEV (reference sequence). The CDR3 loop is CASSLRGAGGDEQFF. In nucleotides, the CDR3 is TGTGCCAGCAGTTTACGGGGGGCAGGGGGCGATGAGCAGTTCTTC.

The V and J genes are TRBV27 and TRBJ2-7; 7 nucleotides align to TRBD1. V lost 5 bases and J lost 2; bases outside the gene matches: 6. CDR3 length equals 14 residues. From germline, CDR1 is MNHEY and CDR2 SMNVEV (reference sequence). CDR3 amino acids: CASSRATGTYEQYF. The DNA for the CDR3 is TGTGCCAGCAGTAGAGCGACAGGGACCTACGAGCAGTACTTC.

V is TRBV11-2 and J is TRBJ1-1, with unresolved D. Germline lookup yields CDR1 SGHAT and CDR2 FQNNGV. The V end was cut by 4 bases, the J end by 1 base, with 16 bases between. The CDR3 runs to 16 residues. As DNA, the CDR3 is TGTGCCAGCAGCTATCGGTTCGGACGGGAGAACACTGAAGCTTTCTTT. This translates into CASSYRFGRENTEAFF.

The chain combines TRBV28 with TRBJ1-2; no reliable D call. CDR3 length: 13 amino acids. Germline CDR1 and CDR2: MDHEN and SYDVKM. Trimming removed 2 bases from V and 6 bases from J, with 10 bases in between. Written as DNA, the CDR3 is TGTGCCAGCAGTTTAGGGCAGACCCATGGCTACACCTTC. As protein: CASSLGQTHGYTF.

The chain recombines TRBV30 with TRBJ1-6; 10 nucleotides agree with TRBD1. The CDR3 loop spans 12 amino acids. Germline CDR1 and CDR2: GTSNPN and SVGIG (reference sequence). The junction had 3 bases not matched to a gene; V was cut back by 7 bases and J by 9 bases. As DNA, the CDR3 is TGTGCCTCCGGGACAGGGGTTTCACCCCTCCACTTT. The encoded protein is CASGTGVSPLHF.

J is TRBJ1-1 and V is TRBV10-3, with 9 nucleotides matching TRBD1. This CDR3 has 20 amino acids. The germline gives CDR1 ENHRY, CDR2 SYGVKD. V trimming: 1 base; J trimming: 2 bases; junction bases outside the gene matches: 17. The CDR3 region is CAISEWGQGGRVIRNTEAFF. Here the CDR3 DNA reads TGTGCCATCAGTGAGTGGGGACAGGGAGGTCGTGTGATTAGAAACACTGAAGCTTTCTTT.

The J gene is TRBJ2-1, the V gene TRBV27; tentative D call: TRBD2 (5 bases). Germline V gene lookup returns CDR1 MNHEY and CDR2 SMNVEV (reference sequence). The V end lost 5 bases, the J end lost 7 bases, and 9 bases lay between the germline ends. The CDR3 runs to 12 residues. CDR3 sequence reads: CASSPGLNEQFF. CDR3 nucleotides: TGTGCCAGCAGTCCCGGACTGAATGAGCAGTTCTTC.

The rearrangement uses TRBV25-1 and TRBJ2-1, with TRBD2 as a possible D gene (6 bases). CDR3 length: 14 residues. Germline loops: CDR1 MGHDK, CDR2 SYGVNS. Trimming pared 2 bases from V and 4 bases from J, leaving 9 bases between. The CDR3 spells CASSEAGKYNEQFF. In DNA form, the CDR3 reads TGTGCCAGCAGTGAAGCGGGGAAATACAATGAGCAGTTCTTC.

The V call is TRBV7-2, the J call TRBJ1-2; TRBD1 matches 7 bases. Trimming at V came to 3 bases and at J to 4 bases, leaving 11 bases not matched to a gene. The germline CDR1 and CDR2 sequences are SGHTA and FQGNSA. The CDR3 extends over 16 amino acids. CDR3 in amino acids: CASSFVSGQALYGYTF. The DNA for the CDR3 is TGTGCCAGCAGCTTCGTAAGCGGACAGGCTCTCTATGGCTACACCTTC.

This chain connects TRBV11-2 to TRBJ1-6, with D possibly TRBD1 on 6 matching bases. The CDR3 is made up of 13 amino acids. Per germline, CDR1 SGHAT and CDR2 FQNNGV. V was pared by 5 bases and J by 9 bases, with 11 bases between. The CDR3 reads CASSAATGSPLHF. The CDR3 coding sequence is TGTGCCAGCAGCGCAGCGACAGGTTCACCCCTCCACTTT.

The gene calls are TRBV7-9 and TRBJ2-1; 11 bases fit TRBD1. The trim removed 5 bases at V and 7 bases at J, leaving 7 bases unmatched. The CDR3 is 15 residues long. In germline, CDR1 is SEHNR, CDR2 FQNEAQ (reference sequence). DNA for the CDR3: TGTGCCAGCAGCCATGACCGGGACAGGGGGAATGAGCAGTTCTTC. It translates to CASSHDRDRGNEQFF.

The rearrangement joins TRBV9 to TRBJ2-3; TRBD2 aligns across 7 bases. The CDR3 length is 15 residues. CDR1 and CDR2 (germline): SGDLS, YYNGEE. The V gene end was trimmed by 4 bases and the J gene end by 1 base; junction bases not matched to a gene: 6. This CDR3 reads CASSSRDYRTDTQYF. CDR3 nucleotide sequence: TGTGCCAGCAGCTCCCGGGACTACCGCACAGATACGCAGTATTTT.

V gene TRBV4-3 combines with J gene TRBJ1-2; TRBD1 aligns across 9 bases. The trim removed 0 bases at V and 8 bases at J, leaving 13 bases unmatched. Germline lookup yields CDR1 LGHNA and CDR2 YSLEER. The CDR3 is 17 amino acids. CDR3 amino acids: CASSQDLRDRVAGGYTF. As DNA, the CDR3 is TGCGCCAGCAGCCAAGACCTGAGGGACAGGGTAGCCGGCGGCTACACCTTC.